This is a list of T cell receptor beta chains from one sample in a study of beta chain features in type 1 diabetes. Measured with immunoSEQ multiplex PCR; TCRdb has only the in-frame clones, and not every one. The data contain some 200,000 clones, under 20% of them singletons. Sequenced: naive CD4+ T cells from blood. The receptor set was obtained from a man younger than 45 with type 1 diabetes. Each CDR3 is given with its conserved first and last residue. A D gene is named only where the DNA matches it firmly. Clone size is not always given. Where it is, it says once, few, many or a class for expanded clones.

J gene: TRBJ2-3; D gene: -; clone size: few; V gene: TRBV4-1; CDR3 DNA: TGCGCCAGCCGTAGCCAGGATTCGACAGATACGCAGTATTTT; CDR3 protein: CASRSQDSTDTQYF
J gene: TRBJ1-4; D gene: -; clone size: -; V gene: TRBV30; CDR3 DNA: TGTGCCTGGGCGGGACCGATTAATGAAAAACTGTTTTTT; CDR3 protein: CAWAGPINEKLFF
J gene: TRBJ2-7; D gene: -; clone size: -; V gene: TRBV20-1; CDR3 DNA: TGCAGTGCTGGCTACGAGCAGTACTTC; CDR3 protein: CSAGYEQYF
J gene: TRBJ1-2; D gene: -; clone size: few; V gene: TRBV4-2; CDR3 DNA: TGTGCCAGCAGCCAGAACTATGGCTACACCTTC; CDR3 protein: CASSQNYGYTF
J gene: TRBJ2-1; D gene: -; clone size: few; V gene: TRBV5-1; CDR3 DNA: TGCGCCAGCAGCTGGAGTTCCGGGGAGCAGTTCTTC; CDR3 protein: CASSWSSGEQFF
J gene: TRBJ2-1; D gene: -; clone size: few; V gene: TRBV7-2; CDR3 DNA: TGTGCCAGCAGCTTAGCTCGGAGCGAGCAGTTCTTC; CDR3 protein: CASSLARSEQFF
J gene: TRBJ2-1; D gene: -; clone size: -; V gene: TRBV6-5; CDR3 DNA: TGTGCCAGCAGTGTAGACTTTTCCTACAATGAGCAGTTCTTC; CDR3 protein: CASSVDFSYNEQFF
J gene: TRBJ1-5; D gene: -; clone size: -; V gene: TRBV28; CDR3 DNA: TGTGCCAGCAGTTTTGTATCCAGCAATCAGCCCCAGCATTTT; CDR3 protein: CASSFVSSNQPQHF
J gene: TRBJ2-3; D gene: -; clone size: -; V gene: TRBV7-3; CDR3 DNA: TGTGCCAGCAGCTTTTTCCGGGGCGCGGGGACCACAGATACGCAGTATTTT; CDR3 protein: CASSFFRGAGTTDTQYF
J gene: TRBJ2-4; D gene: -; clone size: -; V gene: TRBV6-1; CDR3 DNA: TGTGCCAGCAGGGGAGACAGTTTTAAAAACATTCAGTACTTC; CDR3 protein: CASRGDSFKNIQYF
J gene: TRBJ2-1; D gene: -; clone size: few; V gene: TRBV19; CDR3 DNA: TGTGCCAGTAGTATAGTAGAGCGGAATGAGCAGTTCTTC; CDR3 protein: CASSIVERNEQFF
J gene: TRBJ2-1; D gene: -; clone size: -; V gene: TRBV5-4; CDR3 DNA: TGTGCCAGCAGCCCGTGGGCGGGCGCCTACAATGAGCAGTTCTTC; CDR3 protein: CASSPWAGAYNEQFF
J gene: TRBJ2-1; D gene: -; clone size: -; V gene: TRBV11-2; CDR3 DNA: TGTGCCAGCAGCTTAGGAGTGACCTACAATGAGCAGTTCTTC; CDR3 protein: CASSLGVTYNEQFF
J gene: TRBJ1-1; D gene: -; clone size: few; V gene: TRBV10-3; CDR3 DNA: TGTGCCATCAGTACCTTCCCCCTCAGGGGCGGCCTGAACACTGAAGCTTTCTTT; CDR3 protein: CAISTFPLRGGLNTEAFF
J gene: TRBJ2-4; D gene: -; clone size: few; V gene: TRBV15; CDR3 DNA: TGTGCCACCAGCAGTGCAATAGGGGTAGTAGGGAACATTCAGTACTTC; CDR3 protein: CATSSAIGVVGNIQYF
J gene: TRBJ1-1; D gene: -; clone size: few; V gene: TRBV25-1; CDR3 DNA: TGTGCCAGCAGTGAAGATGGGGGACCGAGGAACACTGAAGCTTTCTTT; CDR3 protein: CASSEDGGPRNTEAFF
J gene: TRBJ2-7; D gene: TRBD1; clone size: few; V gene: TRBV29-1; CDR3 DNA: TGCAGCGTTGACGGGACAGGCTCCTACGAGCAGTACTTC; CDR3 protein: CSVDGTGSYEQYF
J gene: TRBJ2-3; D gene: -; clone size: few; V gene: TRBV6-1; CDR3 DNA: TGTGCCAGCACTAACTCAGTTAAGGATACGCAGTATTTT; CDR3 protein: CASTNSVKDTQYF
J gene: TRBJ2-7; D gene: TRBD2; clone size: -; V gene: TRBV7-8; CDR3 DNA: TGTGCCAGCAGCTTACTAGCGGGAGCGGCCGAGCAGTACTTC; CDR3 protein: CASSLLAGAAEQYF
J gene: TRBJ1-5; D gene: -; clone size: few; V gene: TRBV7-9; CDR3 DNA: TGTGCCAGCAGCTTATTGGATCAGCCCCAGCATTTT; CDR3 protein: CASSLLDQPQHF
J gene: TRBJ2-5; D gene: TRBD2; clone size: few; V gene: TRBV4-3; CDR3 DNA: TGCGCTCGCGGGAGGAATGAAGAGACCCAGTACTTC; CDR3 protein: CARGRNEETQYF
J gene: TRBJ2-5; D gene: -; clone size: -; V gene: TRBV6-5; CDR3 DNA: TGTGCCAGCAGCCAAGGCCGAGAGACCCAGTACTTC; CDR3 protein: CASSQGRETQYF
J gene: TRBJ2-7; D gene: TRBD2; clone size: -; V gene: TRBV11-2; CDR3 DNA: TGTGCCAGCAGCTTCGTGACTAGCGGGAAGCACGAGCAGTACTTC; CDR3 protein: CASSFVTSGKHEQYF
J gene: TRBJ2-5; D gene: TRBD2; clone size: -; V gene: TRBV5-1; CDR3 DNA: TGCGCCAGCAGTCTACTAGCGGGAGTTGGTGAGACCCAGTACTTC; CDR3 protein: CASSLLAGVGETQYF
J gene: TRBJ2-1; D gene: -; clone size: -; V gene: TRBV2; CDR3 DNA: TGTGCCAGCAGTGGGATTAGTACATCCTACAATGAGCAGTTCTTC; CDR3 protein: CASSGISTSYNEQFF